The sequence of this T cell receptor beta chain was determined in a study of blood T cells in healthy people across ages (dated by TCRdb to between 2015 and 2016). Turning to the overall study: Template switching captured roughly one uniquely barcoded TCR beta cDNA molecule per two T cells in model experiments. To avoid experimental bias, donors of different ages were spread randomly across the sequencing lanes. Two additional independent replicas of 1 million unique cDNA reads from the same blood draw were analyzed for two donors (one aged 18 to 29 and one aged 80 or older). The donors were split into four age groups: young (average about 15 years), middle-aged (nearly 40), aged (approximately 60) and long-lived (roughly 86). Using deep sequencing normalized with unique cDNA molecular identifiers, the study measured how TCR beta repertoire diversity changes with age. General conclusions and limits of the study: There was a strong correlation between observed TCR beta diversity and the percentage of naive T cells measured by flow cytometry. Estimates of total diversity from one million sequenced T cells were regarded as lower bounds and underestimates. The CMV infection status of donors was not known, potentially confounding age-related changes in expanded clonotypes. Since profiling was done on bulk unsorted PBMCs, naive and antigen-experienced compartments could not be conclusively compared. Observed TCR beta diversity per million T cells fell roughly linearly with age, and a significant reduction was already apparent by age about 36. Compared with the aged group, the long-lived group had more naive CD4+ T cells, fewer expanded clones and increased TCR diversity, a pattern suggesting age selection.

Libraries were prepared through 5' RACE. Instrument used: Illumina HiSeq 2500. A second PCR of about 6 to 11 cycles was performed with a sample-barcoded 5' primer and a J-beta primer mix. A template-switch 5' adaptor carrying 12 random nucleotides introduced a unique molecular identifier onto each TCR beta cDNA molecule. At least 2.5 million CDR3-containing paired-end reads were obtained from each sample. All of the RNA was converted into first-strand cDNA using the Mint cDNA synthesis kit, with a TRBC-specific oligonucleotide serving as the primer. Following uracil-DNA glycosylase treatment, all cDNA underwent a first 18-cycle PCR with the universal primers M1SS and BC2_uni_R. The authors' analysis ran thus. Normalization of each sample was performed by random selection of 1 million high-quality reads, each carrying a distinct molecular identifier. Reads with shared molecular identifiers were discarded instead of being binned into consensus sequences. MiTCR, run with a Q25 quality threshold and the strictest error-elimination algorithm, handled CDR3 identification, clonotype clustering and error correction. A nonparametric unseen species model with Euler transformation was used to estimate a lower bound on total TCR beta diversity. The public sequencing data were trimmed at Q25 with fastp and processed into clonotypes with MiXCR by TCRdb, which kept only in-frame beta chains. Under each unique CDR3 protein, matching rows form one entry showing the most common genes and DNA. These V and J calls rely on TCRdb rather than the paper's analysis. The sample table holds around 750,000 distinct CDR3 sequences, of which about 55% were seen once. The ten top clones hold approximately 40% of the sample.

For this clonotype: This clone's antigen is unknown. Per-nucleotide qualities are absent, and no much larger clonotype sits a single base away.

Systemically healthy Caucasian individuals from Russia, around 38 in total and aged 6 to 90 years, were included as donors. Each donor gave approximately 9.4 milliliters of peripheral blood, drawn into EDTA-treated Vacutainer tubes. Ficoll-Paque density-gradient centrifugation was used to isolate PBMCs, with at least 6 million obtained per sample. Total RNA, at least 5 micrograms per sample, was extracted from PBMCs with Trizol reagent. The percentages of naive CD45RAhigh/CD27high T cells were determined by flow cytometry on a PBMC aliquot from every donor. Looking up the germline V gene (reference sequence) yields CDR1 DFQATT and CDR2 SNEGSKA. Its CDR3 holds 17 amino acids, cysteine through phenylalanine. The sequence is cut down to CDR3 DNA, 51 bases in frame from base 1.

Recombination linked TRBV20-1 to TRBJ2-1; TRBD2 aligns with 10 central bases. Sequencing input: blood. This receptor was obtained from an elderly man in good health. The sequence in DNA is TGCACCCTGCGGGGGCTAGCGGGAGTTAGCTCCTACAATGAGCAGTTCTTC. It encodes CTLRGLAGVSSYNEQFF.